The 26 T cell receptor beta chains given below trace back to one sample, sequenced in a study of CD8 T cells in ankylosing spondylitis. One entry per CDR3 protein, called by TCRdb with MiXCR from the 5' RACE reads. The data show roughly 120,000 distinct CDR3 sequences, with roughly 13% seen just once and 3% held by the top ten. Sequencing input: blood, either unsorted or a sorted T cell fraction (not recorded which). The receptors originated from a female donor with ankylosing spondylitis or in good health (not recorded which).

This clonotype has a count of ten or more. J is TRBJ1-4 and V is TRBV6-5, with 7 bases aligning to TRBD1. The ends lost 8 bases at V and 4 bases at J; junction bases unmatched: 4. In germline, CDR1 is MNHEY, CDR2 SVGAGI. There are 13 residues in the CDR3. The CDR3 bases are TGTGCCAGCCTTTACAGGGGTAATGAAAAACTGTTTTTT. Its translation is CASLYRGNEKLFF.

This clonotype has at least ten counts. The V and J genes are TRBV4-2 and TRBJ1-4; 8 bases are shared with TRBD1. The CDR3 sequence is 14 residues long. Germline V gene lookup returns CDR1 LGHNA and CDR2 YNFKEQ. V trimming: 4 bases; J trimming: 6 bases; junction bases outside the gene matches: 4. CDR3 residues: CASSRDRTDEKLFF. The CDR3 region has the DNA TGTGCCAGCAGCCGGGACAGGACGGATGAAAAACTGTTTTTT.

The V call is TRBV30, the J call TRBJ2-1; the D is unclear. Per the germline V gene, CDR1 is GTSNPN and CDR2 is SVGIG (reference sequence). The CDR3 has 14 amino acids. Trimming shortened V by 2 bases and J by 14 bases, and 22 bases separated the two germline ends. CDR3 sequence reads: CAWSLASGRDEEFF. The CDR3 DNA sequence: TGTGCCTGGAGTCTCGCCTCTGGGCGCGACGAGGAGTTCTTC.

This clonotype was counted many times. V and J are TRBV7-9 and TRBJ2-6; D perhaps matches TRBD2 (6 bases). Between the trimmed V and J ends, which lost 3 bases and 5 bases, there was a span of 11 bases. The germline V gene has CDR1 SEHNR and CDR2 FQNEAQ (reference sequence). This CDR3 has 15 amino acids. CDR3 DNA: TGTGCCAGCAGCTTTGTCGGGGGAAGGGCCAACGTCCTGACTTTC. Translated, it gives CASSFVGGRANVLTF.

This clonotype was counted ten times or more. The genes are TRBV20-1 and TRBJ2-3, with a tentative D call TRBD2 (5 bases). The CDR3 runs to 14 residues. The V and J ends lost 2 bases and 2 bases respectively, with 11 bases between them. The germline gives CDR1 DFQATT, CDR2 SNEGSKA (reference sequence). The CDR3 nucleotides read TGCAGTGCTAGACGTGGGGAGACCACAGATACGCAGTATTTT. This encodes CSARRGETTDTQYF.

As for this clonotype: An end of the junction differs from the germline gene, which may be a read error. The rearrangement uses TRBV11-2 and TRBJ1-2, with D hard to call. Germline loops: CDR1 SGHAT, CDR2 FQNNGV. This CDR3 has 14 residues. For the CDR3, the DNA is TGTGCCACCAGCTCCGACCGTTCCGTAGGCGGCTACACCTTC. Amino acid sequence: CATSSDRSVGGYTF.

This clonotype was detected many times. The J gene is TRBJ1-3, the V gene TRBV12-3 or TRBV12-4, with D unclear. The CDR3 has 13 residues. Trimming removed 7 bases from V and 2 bases from J, with 9 bases in between. CDR3 protein: CASILEPGNTIYF. As DNA, the CDR3 is TGTGCCAGCATCCTAGAGCCTGGAAACACCATATATTTT.

This clonotype was recorded a few times. V is TRBV28 and J is TRBJ1-6; possible D gene TRBD1, 5 bases. Trimming took off 4 bases at V and 9 bases at J, with 10 bases between the two ends. Germline CDR1 is MDHEN and CDR2 is SYDVKM. The CDR3 is made up of 13 amino acids. CDR3 in DNA: TGTGCCAGCAGTTCGGGGGTCGGTTCACCCCTCCACTTT. It yields the protein CASSSGVGSPLHF.

This clonotype was found many times. The chain combines TRBV20-1 with TRBJ1-2; TRBD1 is a possible D gene (5 bases). The length of the CDR3 is 12 residues. Germline CDR1 and CDR2: DFQATT and SNEGSKA (reference sequence). The V end lost 1 base, the J end lost 5 bases, and 8 bases lay between the germline ends. The CDR3 spells CSARGQPYGYTF. CDR3 coding DNA: TGCAGTGCTAGAGGACAGCCTTATGGCTACACCTTC.

This chain links TRBV5-6 with TRBJ2-7; no firm D call. The CDR3 has 12 residues. CDR1 is SGHDT, CDR2 YYEEEE, per germline. Between the trimmed V and J ends, which lost 4 bases and 7 bases, there was a span of 12 bases. As DNA, the CDR3 is TGTGCCAGCAGCCCCTATTCTGGGGAGCAGTACTTC. This gives the protein CASSPYSGEQYF.

This rearrangement joins TRBV12-3 or TRBV12-4 to TRBJ2-1; no definite D call. Trimming pared 5 bases from V and 0 bases from J, leaving 8 bases between. The CDR3 runs to 14 residues. The CDR3 sequence: CASSPVGSYNEQFF. In DNA form, the CDR3 reads TGTGCCAGCAGTCCGGTGGGCTCCTACAATGAGCAGTTCTTC.

This clonotype was observed at least ten times. The J gene is TRBJ2-3, the V gene TRBV10-3; D uncertain. Trimming left V 0 bases short and J 0 bases short, with 10 bases between. The CDR3 runs to 16 residues. Germline CDR1 and CDR2: ENHRY and SYGVKD. CDR3 nucleotides: TGTGCCATCAGTGAGTCGATATTATCTAGCACAGATACGCAGTATTTT. It translates to CAISESILSSTDTQYF.

This chain connects TRBV11-2 to TRBJ2-5; 9 bases align to TRBD1. Trimming cost V 5 bases and J 5 bases; bases outside gene matches: 9. Germline V lookup: CDR1 SGHAT, CDR2 FQNNGV. The CDR3 has 15 residues. The CDR3 coding sequence is TGTGCCAGCAGCCCGGGACAGGGAAGGTGGGAGACCCAGTACTTC. Encoded protein: CASSPGQGRWETQYF.

This sequence joins TRBV12-3 or TRBV12-4 and TRBJ2-6, with D unresolved. Deletions cut 7 bases from V and 3 bases from J, with 13 bases between. The CDR3 is 15 residues long. The CDR3 DNA follows: TGTGCCAGCACCCTTTCTTCCGTTGGGGCCAACGTCCTGACTTTC. Translated: CASTLSSVGANVLTF.

This clonotype was detected many times. V is TRBV5-1 and J is TRBJ1-5, with D tentatively TRBD1 (6 bases). Germline V gene sequence: CDR1 SGHRS, CDR2 YFSETQ. The CDR3 totals 20 residues. The V end was cut by 6 bases, the J end by 0 bases, with 28 bases between. The CDR3 spells CASISPNDRPGLYSNQPQHF. CDR3 sequence (DNA): TGCGCCAGCATTAGTCCAAATGACAGGCCGGGCCTATATAGCAATCAGCCCCAGCATTTT.

The chain has TRBV29-1 and TRBJ2-1; 9 bases agree with TRBD2. Germline assignment: CDR1 SQVTM and CDR2 ANQGSEA. CDR3 length: 17 amino acids. The V gene end was trimmed by 3 bases and the J gene end by 9 bases; junction bases not matched to a gene: 18. The CDR3: CSVDGRFSGGRTSEQFF. The CDR3 DNA sequence: TGCAGCGTTGATGGGCGATTTAGCGGGGGCCGAACCAGTGAGCAGTTCTTC.

The gene calls are TRBV19 and TRBJ2-5; 8 bases map to TRBD2. Germline values: CDR1 LNHDA, CDR2 SQIVND (reference sequence). V shed 5 bases and J 5 bases; nucleotides not matched to a gene: 16. The CDR3 extends over 17 amino acids. The CDR3 DNA reads TGTGCCAGTAGTGAATCCGGGACTAGTCGATTGCGGGAGACCCAGTACTTC. It specifies CASSESGTSRLRETQYF.

This chain uses TRBV7-9 with TRBJ1-5, with TRBD1 identical over 8 bases. This CDR3 is 17 amino acids long. Germline CDR1 is SEHNR and CDR2 is FQNEAQ (reference sequence). V shed 1 base and J 3 bases; nucleotides not matched to a gene: 8. The CDR3 sequence: CASSLGASGQANQPQHF. The DNA of the CDR3 is TGTGCCAGCAGCTTAGGTGCTTCGGGACAGGCCAATCAGCCCCAGCATTTT. The whole variable domain, remainder taken from reference TRBV7-9 and TRBJ1-5, is DTGVSQNPRHKITKRGQNVTFRCDPISEHNRLYWYRQTLGQGPEFLTYFQNEAQLEKSRLLSDRFSAERPKGSFSTLEIQRTEQGDSAMYLCASSLGASGQANQPQHFGDGTRLSIL.

A few counts support this clonotype. This chain links TRBV6-1 with TRBJ1-2, with 7 bases that match TRBD1. Looked up from germline, CDR1 is MNHNS and CDR2 is SASEGT. The CDR3 covers 13 residues. Unmatched junction bases numbered 8, after V lost 4 bases and J lost 9 bases. CDR3 nucleotide sequence: TGTGCCAGCAGTGGGCGACAGGGTAGCCGCTACACCTTC. Protein sequence: CASSGRQGSRYTF.

This clonotype occurred many times. The chain recombines TRBV27 with TRBJ2-7, with a weak D call TRBD2 (6 bases). The CDR3 runs to 16 residues. Germline V gene sequence: CDR1 MNHEY, CDR2 SMNVEV (reference sequence). With 6 bases removed from V and 0 bases from J, the gap between germline ends came to 18 bases. CDR3 sequence reads: CASRSGLAFGSYEQYF. As DNA, the CDR3 is TGTGCCAGCAGATCCGGTCTAGCGTTCGGCTCCTACGAGCAGTACTTC.

This clonotype was picked up many times. The chain joins TRBV5-4 to TRBJ2-7; tentative D call: TRBD2 (7 bases). This CDR3 region has 16 residues. The V gene's germline CDR1 is SGHNT and CDR2 YYREEE (reference sequence). Trimming stripped 3 bases from V and 3 bases from J, with 19 bases between. CDR3 DNA: TGTGCCAGCAGCTGGGGGGGCCTGACAGAGGGCTACGAGCAGTACTTC. Its protein product is CASSWGGLTEGYEQYF.

The chain joins TRBV11-3 to TRBJ2-2; the D gene is possibly TRBD2 (5 bases). Germline lookup yields CDR1 SGHNT and CDR2 YENEEA. CDR3 length: 16 residues. Trimming removed 3 bases at V and 0 bases at J, with 11 bases between. The CDR3 is CASSFGLSPNTGELFF. CDR3 in DNA: TGTGCCAGCAGCTTTGGACTCTCGCCGAACACCGGGGAGCTGTTTTTT.

The CDR3 spells CASSPRRAASYEQYF. CDR3 coding DNA: TGTGCCAGCAGTCCCCGCCGGGCGGCTTCCTACGAGCAGTACTTC. The J gene is TRBJ2-7, the V gene TRBV12-3 or TRBV12-4; D is uncertain. The CDR3 totals 15 residues. V lost 5 bases to trimming and J lost 1 base, with 15 bases between them.

This clonotype was counted at least ten times. V gene TRBV12-3 or TRBV12-4 combines with J gene TRBJ2-2; tentative D call: TRBD1 (5 bases). The CDR3 has 15 amino acids. Trimming cost V 6 bases and J 6 bases, with 17 bases left between them. CDR3 protein: CASSRQQQYSGELFF. CDR3 nucleotide sequence: TGTGCCAGCAGCCGACAGCAGCAATATTCCGGGGAGCTGTTTTTT.

There are a few counts of this clonotype. The chain joins TRBV6-5 to TRBJ2-7, with 9 bases matching TRBD1. Germline trimming cut 0 bases from V and 1 base from J; bases unmatched to any gene: 1. Germline CDR1 MNHEY, CDR2 SVGAGI. The CDR3 extends over 15 amino acids. The CDR3 DNA is TGTGCCAGCAGTTACTCGGGACAGGGATCCTACGAGCAGTACTTC. Its translation: CASSYSGQGSYEQYF.

The sample holds many counts of this clonotype. This chain uses TRBV5-1 with TRBJ2-5; possible D gene TRBD2, 6 bases. Germline V lookup: CDR1 SGHRS, CDR2 YFSETQ. V lost 0 bases and J 0 bases, leaving 12 bases between the germline ends. The CDR3 covers 16 residues. The CDR3 loop reads CASSLEGSGNQETQYF. In DNA form, the CDR3 reads TGCGCCAGCAGCTTGGAAGGTAGCGGAAACCAAGAGACCCAGTACTTC. Complete variable domain (other parts from reference TRBV5-1 and TRBJ2-5): KAGVTQTPRYLIKTRGQQVTLSCSPISGHRSVSWYQQTPGQGLQFLFEYFSETQRNKGNFPGRFSGRQFSNSRSEMNVSTLELGDSALYLCASSLEGSGNQETQYFGPGTRLLVL.